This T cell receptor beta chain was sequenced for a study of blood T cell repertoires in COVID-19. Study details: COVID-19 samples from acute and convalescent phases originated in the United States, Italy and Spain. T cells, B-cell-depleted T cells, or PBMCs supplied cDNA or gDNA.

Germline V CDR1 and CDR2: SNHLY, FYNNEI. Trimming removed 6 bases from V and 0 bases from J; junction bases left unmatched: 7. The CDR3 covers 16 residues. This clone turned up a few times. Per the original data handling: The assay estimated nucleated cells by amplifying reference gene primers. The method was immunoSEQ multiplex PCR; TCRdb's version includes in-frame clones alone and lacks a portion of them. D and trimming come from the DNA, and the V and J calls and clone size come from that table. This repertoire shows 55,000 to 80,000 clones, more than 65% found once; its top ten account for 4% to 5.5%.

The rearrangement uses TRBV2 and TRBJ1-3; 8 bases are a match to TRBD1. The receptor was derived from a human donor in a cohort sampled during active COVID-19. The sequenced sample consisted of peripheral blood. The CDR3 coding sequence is TGTGCCAGCAGCGGGGACAGGTCAAACTCTGGAAACACCATATATTTT. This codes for CASSGDRSNSGNTIYF.